The subject of this entry is one TCR beta chain. This clonotype has at least ten counts. The antigen it binds to is not known. One base away there is no much larger clone; base qualities are not given. The germline V gene (reference sequence) specifies DFQATT as CDR1 and SNEGSKA as CDR2. V was cut back by 2 bases and J by 4 bases, leaving a gap of 19 bases between them. From its cysteine to its phenylalanine, the CDR3 spans 16 amino acids. Just the 48-base CDR3 DNA is kept, in frame starting at base 1. The data stem from a study of spatial heterogeneity in lung cancer (dated by TCRdb to about 2019). For context, the study as a whole: The donors were 60 to 80 patients from the lung TRACERx cohort who had early-stage, untreated non-small cell lung cancer. Nonsynonymous mutation counts, determined by whole-exome sequencing of tumor tissue, were related to TCR repertoire features. Beta-chain transcripts were consistently detected in greater numbers than alpha-chain transcripts, which likely reflected higher beta-chain transcript abundance. At surgery, roughly 220 tumor regions, fewer than 85 matched nontumor lung samples and 56 PBMC samples were TCR-sequenced for both alpha and beta chains. Follow-up PBMC samples were sequenced whenever available, and the median time to follow-up was about two years after resection. In the raw uncorrected reads, each unique combination of TCR and UMI appeared more than ten times on average. In non-small cell lung cancer, the study quantitatively compared TCR alpha and beta repertoires across several tumor regions, matched nontumor lung, and blood.

What the research found in general, with its limitations: Confirming at a functional level the hypothesis that regional TCRs recognize regional mutations was considered to require additional single-cell paired TCR alpha and beta sequencing. Comparisons of baseline and follow-up blood repertoires included only about 15 patients. Ubiquitous expanded tumor TCRs were found in blood more often at tumor resection than at routine follow-up.

The time point label corresponds to: blood at routine non-recurrence follow-up after resection. Without any cell sorting, TCR sequencing was performed on whole RNA extracted either from tumor and nontumor lung tissue or from cryopreserved PBMC samples. Patients were selected for TCR sequencing only if sufficient RNA was available from at least two tumor regions. Libraries were built with 5' RACE. The sample was run on a NextSeq 500. To allow correction of PCR and sequencing errors, the TCR library protocol tagged every TCR cDNA molecule with a unique molecular identifier. In the original analysis: TCR identification, UMI-based error correction and CDR3 extraction were all carried out with Decombinator tools. TCRs above a frequency of 2 per 1,000, corresponding to the top 1% of the tumor frequency distribution, were defined as expanded. Renyi diversity was computed with the R vegan package after each repertoire had been subsampled 100 times to 5,000 TCRs. CDR3 similarity networks were constructed using string-kernel similarity of amino acid triplets, with links drawn between CDR3s whose pairwise similarity was above 0.82. The raw public data were reprocessed by TCRdb itself: fastp quality trimming at Q25, MiXCR clonotype calling, in-frame beta chains only. CDR3 protein duplicates are merged, each entry listing the most common genes and DNA. None of the V and J calls come from the authors' own analysis; TCRdb made them. The sample records fewer than 60,000 distinct CDR3 sequences, roughly 8.1% of which are singletons. Together, the top ten hold 35% to 45% of the sample.

The input for sequencing was PBMCs, taken at follow-up. The sequence was obtained from a female donor with early-stage non-small cell lung cancer. The rearrangement combines TRBV20-1 with TRBJ2-3, with the D call perhaps TRBD1 or TRBD2, each one matching 6 bases. The CDR3 has the sequence CSARTKGVEGADTQYF. The sequenced DNA: TGCAGTGCTAGAACGAAGGGGGTGGAGGGCGCAGATACGCAGTATTTT.